The T cell receptor beta chain described here comes from a study of OX40 agonist ivuxolimab in advanced cancers. Whole-study context: The drug used for patients, ivuxolimab, was an agonistic anti-OX40 (CD134) antibody.

V lost 7 bases to trimming and J lost 4 bases; unmatched junction nucleotides: 4. The CDR3 is 13 residues long. From germline, CDR1 is WSHSY and CDR2 SAAADI. Sequenced by immunoSEQ multiplex PCR; TCRdb stores in-frame clones only, minus some. Among roughly 34,000 clones listed, roughly 80% were seen once. Drawing of blood for sampling happened at baseline, at cycle 4 day 1, and at cycle 7 day 1. The chain has TRBV10-2 and TRBJ2-5, with TRBD1 matching 9 bases. The source was CD4+ or CD8+ T cells sorted from blood, collected in a trial of the OX40 agonist ivuxolimab. This clonotype originated in an adult with an advanced solid tumor such as melanoma, head and neck, liver or kidney cancer. CDR3 sequence: CASTLDRGETQYF. The CDR3 region has the DNA TGCGCCAGCACCTTGGACAGGGGAGAGACCCAGTACTTC.